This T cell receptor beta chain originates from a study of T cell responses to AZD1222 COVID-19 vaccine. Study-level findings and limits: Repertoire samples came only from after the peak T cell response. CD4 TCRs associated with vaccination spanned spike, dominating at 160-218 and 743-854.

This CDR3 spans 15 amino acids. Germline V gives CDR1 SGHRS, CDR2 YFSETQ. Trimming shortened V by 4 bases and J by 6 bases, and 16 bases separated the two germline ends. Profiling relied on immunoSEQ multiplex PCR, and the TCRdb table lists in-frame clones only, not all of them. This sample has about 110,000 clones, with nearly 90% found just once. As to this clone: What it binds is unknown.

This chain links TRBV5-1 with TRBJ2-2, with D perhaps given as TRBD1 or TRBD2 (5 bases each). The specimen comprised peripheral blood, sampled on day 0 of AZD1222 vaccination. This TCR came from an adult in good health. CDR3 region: CASSNRDPFSGELFF. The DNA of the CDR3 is TGCGCCAGCAGCAACCGGGACCCTTTTTCCGGGGAGCTGTTTTTT.